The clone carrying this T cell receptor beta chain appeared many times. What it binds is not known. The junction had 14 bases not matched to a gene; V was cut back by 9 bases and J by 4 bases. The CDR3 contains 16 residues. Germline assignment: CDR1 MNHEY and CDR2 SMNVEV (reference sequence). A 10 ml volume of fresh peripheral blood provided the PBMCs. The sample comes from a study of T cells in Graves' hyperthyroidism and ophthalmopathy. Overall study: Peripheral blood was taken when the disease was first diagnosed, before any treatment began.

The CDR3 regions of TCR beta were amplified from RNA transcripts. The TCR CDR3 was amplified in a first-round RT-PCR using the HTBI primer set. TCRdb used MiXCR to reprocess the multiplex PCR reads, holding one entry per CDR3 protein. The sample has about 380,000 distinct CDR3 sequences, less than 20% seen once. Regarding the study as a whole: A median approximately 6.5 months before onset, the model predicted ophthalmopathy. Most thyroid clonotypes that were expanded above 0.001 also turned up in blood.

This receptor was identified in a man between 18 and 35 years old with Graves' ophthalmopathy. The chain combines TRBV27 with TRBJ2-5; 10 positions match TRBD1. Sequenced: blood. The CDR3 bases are TGTGCCAGTCGGGTGGGGACAGGGGCCTCGGGAGAGACCCAGTACTTC. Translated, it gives CASRVGTGASGETQYF.